The rows below give T cell receptor beta chains drawn from one sample of a study of Ad26.COV2.S vaccination and SARS-CoV-2 variants. Using immunoSEQ multiplex PCR, the repertoire was profiled, and TCRdb retains in-frame clones only, with some absent. Of 410,000 or so clones listed, around nine tenths were seen once; the top ten hold 12%. The specimen comprised peripheral blood, sampled in a trial of Ad26.COV2.S vaccine versus placebo. These TCRs come from a person aged 18-60 years who received the Ad26.COV2.S COVID-19 vaccine or a placebo. Both conserved end residues are part of each CDR3.

J	V	CDR3
TRBJ2-1	TRBV5-1	CASSHVTANNEQFF
TRBJ1-1	TRBV7-9	CASSQSWRGGTEAFF
TRBJ1-3	TRBV7-8	CASSGGLSSGNTIYF
TRBJ2-1	TRBV28	CASSIPGRNNEQFF
TRBJ2-2	TRBV28	CASGTGTPNTGELFF
TRBJ2-1	TRBV4-3	CASSQFGGRAYNEQFF
TRBJ2-5	TRBV5-1	CASSPDGETQYF
TRBJ2-7	TRBV15	CATSRSGTSRNEQYF
TRBJ2-6	TRBV19	CASSINGANVLTF
TRBJ2-7	TRBV11-3	CASIPRSSYEQYF
TRBJ1-3	TRBV14	CASSQLRPPRNTIYF
TRBJ2-7	TRBV6-2/TRBV6-3	CASSYPPGLASYEQYF
TRBJ2-7	TRBV6-5	CASRGTITYEQYF
TRBJ1-5	TRBV5-1	CASSPGFNSYQPQHF
TRBJ1-1	TRBV3-1/TRBV3-2	CASSQGAREAFF
TRBJ1-5	TRBV19	CASNRMGNQPQHF
TRBJ2-2	TRBV5-6	CASSLGLSNTGELFF
TRBJ2-1	TRBV18	CASSPSGLNEQFF
TRBJ2-1	TRBV7-2	CASSSAVGWDEQFF
TRBJ1-2	TRBV28	CASSPPDRFGYGYTF
TRBJ2-1	TRBV29-1	CSVERETSGRQFF
TRBJ2-1	TRBV30	CAWSVGRRYNEQFF
TRBJ2-2	TRBV9	CASSITSEPYTGELFF
TRBJ1-1	TRBV19	CASSAHPTGKRRNTEAFF
TRBJ2-7	TRBV5-1	CASSRDTYEQYF
TRBJ1-1	TRBV6-5	CASSSLNAEAFF
TRBJ1-1	TRBV5-1	CASSVQGARNTEAFF